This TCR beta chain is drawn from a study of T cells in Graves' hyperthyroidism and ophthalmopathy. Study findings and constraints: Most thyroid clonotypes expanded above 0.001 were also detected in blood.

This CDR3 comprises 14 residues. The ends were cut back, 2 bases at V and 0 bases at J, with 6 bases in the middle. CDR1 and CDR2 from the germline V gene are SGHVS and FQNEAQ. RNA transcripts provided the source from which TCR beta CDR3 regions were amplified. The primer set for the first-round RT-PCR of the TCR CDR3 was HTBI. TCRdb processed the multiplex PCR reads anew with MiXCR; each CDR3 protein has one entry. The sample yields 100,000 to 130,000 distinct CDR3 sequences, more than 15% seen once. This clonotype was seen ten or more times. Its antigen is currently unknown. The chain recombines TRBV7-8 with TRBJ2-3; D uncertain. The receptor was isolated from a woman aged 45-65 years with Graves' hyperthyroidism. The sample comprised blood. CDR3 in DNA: TGTGCCAGCAGCTTACAGGCTAGCACAGATACGCAGTATTTT. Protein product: CASSLQASTDTQYF. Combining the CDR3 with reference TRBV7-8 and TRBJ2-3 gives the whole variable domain GAGVSQSPRYKVAKRGQDVALRCDPISGHVSLFWYQQALGQGPEFLTYFQNEAQLDKSGLPSDRFFAERPEGSVSTLKIQRTQQEDSAVYLCASSLQASTDTQYFGPGTRLTVL.